This note documents a single T cell receptor beta chain sequence. What antigen it recognizes has not been identified. It has no much larger one-base neighbor in the sample; base qualities were not kept. Peripheral blood CD8+ and CD4+ T cells from healthy donors, Susac syndrome patients and multiple sclerosis patients were profiled by high-throughput TCR beta sequencing. The multiple sclerosis controls were treatment-naive patients whose relapsing-remitting disease, either stable or active, fulfilled the revised McDonald criteria. CD8+ TEMRA cells were enriched by FACS, while bulk CD8+ and CD4+ T cells were purified by magnetic negative isolation. Blood was collected in EDTA tubes and processed within 24 hours, with PBMCs isolated through density gradient centrifugation. PBMCs destined for TCR sequencing were cryopreserved in liquid nitrogen and later thawed in a 37 °C water bath. The sorted or isolated CD4+, CD8+ and CD8+ TEMRA cells had a purity of 90% or higher.

Cut back by 0 bases and 5 bases, the V and J ends lie 14 bases apart. There are 15 amino acids in the CDR3, from cysteine to phenylalanine inclusive. Here the CDR3 DNA is all that survives: 45 bases in frame from base 1. CDR1 and CDR2 are drawn from the germline V gene (reference sequence): SGHKS, YYEKEE. This entry belongs to a study of CD8 T cells in Susac syndrome (dated by TCRdb to about 2019). Describing the broader study: The study used repertoire sequencing to test whether antigen drove CD8+ T cell activation and differentiation in Susac syndrome. The clonality of the CD8+ T cell repertoire was compared across about a dozen healthy donors, around 14 Susac syndrome patients and around 15 multiple sclerosis patients. Study-wide conclusions, independent of this receptor: The study acknowledged that relatively few individuals were included in the TCR sequencing and HLA analysis.

RNA was extracted using the RNeasy kit, and roughly 0.5 to 1 ug of the RNA was reverse transcribed with random hexamers. TCR beta CDR3 regions were amplified with the immunoSEQ multiplex PCR assay covering 54 Vbeta and 13 Jbeta segments. PCR amplification bias was corrected by using a synthetic template baseline for primer optimization and computational correction. In the authors' own workflow: Only productive sequences were kept, with reads annotated to V, D and J genes according to IMGT and analyzed in immunoSEQ Analyzer. Clonality was computed as one minus Shannon entropy normalized by log2 of the number of productive unique sequences. For each patient and control, public and private clones were evaluated among the 100 most prevalent clones. Susac-specific clones were defined as absent from healthy and MS cohorts, over a thousand published viral clones and other ImmuneACCESS disease sequences. TCRdb took the public reads, trimmed them with fastp at Q25, ran MiXCR for clone calling and kept in-frame beta chains. Rows with a matching CDR3 protein are joined into one entry that keeps the most common DNA and genes. The V and J calls shown here were made by TCRdb, not taken from the authors' results. The sample data list about 280,000 distinct CDR3 sequences, and roughly 84% of these were observed just once. The ten largest clones represent about 0.11% of the sample.

Sequenced input: CD8+ T cells from PBMCs. The V and J segments used are TRBV5-5 and TRBJ2-5; no D gene call is confident. The receptor's source is a human donor with multiple sclerosis. The bases read TGTGCCAGCAGCTTGGAAGTATATGGCCTCGAGACCCAGTACTTC. The resulting protein is CASSLEVYGLETQYF.